This TCR beta chain comes out of a study of blood T cell repertoires in COVID-19. CDR1 KGHSH and CDR2 LQKENI come from the germline V gene. Germline trimming cut 4 bases from V and 6 bases from J; bases unmatched to any gene: 7. This CDR3 contains 16 residues. Method: immunoSEQ multiplex PCR; TCRdb's copy keeps in-frame clones and lacks some. The repertoire consists of over 200,000 clones, with around 90% occurring once and the leading ten covering approximately 0.7%. J is TRBJ2-1 and V is TRBV18; 12 nucleotides align to TRBD2. The TCR originated in a human donor in a cohort sampled during active COVID-19. Sequences were obtained from peripheral blood. The CDR3 spells CASSRTTSGSFNEQFF. The CDR3 DNA reads as TGTGCCAGCTCACGTACGACTAGCGGGAGTTTCAATGAGCAGTTCTTC. Combining the CDR3 with reference TRBV18 and TRBJ2-1 gives the whole variable domain NAGVMQNPRHLVRRRGQEARLRCSPMKGHSHVYWYRQLPEEGLKFMVYLQKENIIDESGMPKERFSAEFPKEGPSILRIQQVVRGDSAAYFCASSRTTSGSFNEQFFGPGTRLTVL.